The present T cell receptor beta chain was sequenced within a study of T cells in Graves' hyperthyroidism and ophthalmopathy. Study conclusions and caveats: Blood also showed most of the thyroid clonotypes that were expanded above 0.001.

Germline-derived CDR1 and CDR2 are LNHDA and SQIVND (reference sequence). V was trimmed by 4 bases and J by 7 bases, leaving 10 bases between them. The CDR3 loop spans 12 amino acids. RNA transcripts gave rise to amplified TCR beta CDR3 regions. First-round RT-PCR with HTBI primers amplified the TCR CDR3 region. TCRdb redid the calling of the multiplex PCR reads with MiXCR, one entry per CDR3 protein. The sample shows approximately 510,000 distinct CDR3 sequences, less than 25% of them seen only once. Ten or more counts support this clonotype. Its antigen is not identified. Hyperthyroidism patients were newly diagnosed, had disease duration under 2 months, and were aged 18 to 65 years. It was uncontrolled infection, other autoimmune disease, pregnancy or lactation that excluded patients. The PBMCs were taken from 10 ml of fresh peripheral blood.

The chain couples TRBV19 to TRBJ1-1; D gene ambiguous. The origin of this receptor is a man aged 18 to 29 with Graves' hyperthyroidism. Sequences were obtained from blood. The CDR3 here is CASSNFVGEAFF. The CDR3 DNA sequence: TGTGCCAGTAGTAATTTTGTCGGTGAAGCTTTCTTT.